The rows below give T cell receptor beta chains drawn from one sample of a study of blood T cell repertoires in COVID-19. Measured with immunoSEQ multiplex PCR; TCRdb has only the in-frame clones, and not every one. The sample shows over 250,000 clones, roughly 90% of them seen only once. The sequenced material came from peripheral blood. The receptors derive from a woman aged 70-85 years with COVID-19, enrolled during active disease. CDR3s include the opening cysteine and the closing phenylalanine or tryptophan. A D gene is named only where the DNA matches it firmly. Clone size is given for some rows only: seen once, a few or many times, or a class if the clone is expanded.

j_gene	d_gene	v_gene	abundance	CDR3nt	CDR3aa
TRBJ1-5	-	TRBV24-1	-	TGTGCCACCAGCCCACAGGGAGTGGGAGATCAGCCCCAGCATTTT	CATSPQGVGDQPQHF
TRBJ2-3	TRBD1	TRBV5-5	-	TGTGCCAGCAGCCTAAGGACAGGGAGCACAGATACGCAGTATTTT	CASSLRTGSTDTQYF
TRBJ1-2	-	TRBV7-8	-	TGTGCCAGCAGCGGGGCAGACTATGGCTACACCTTC	CASSGADYGYTF
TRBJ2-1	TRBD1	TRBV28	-	TGTGCCAGCAGTTCCCCCGGGACAGGGTACGGCAGTGAGCAGTTCTTC	CASSSPGTGYGSEQFF
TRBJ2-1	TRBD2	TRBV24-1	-	TGTGCCACCAGTGAGCCCAGCGGGGGTATTAGGAATGAGCAGTTCTTC	CATSEPSGGIRNEQFF
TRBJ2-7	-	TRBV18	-	TGTGCCAGCTCACCAAAAAGAGGTACCTACGAGCAGTACTTC	CASSPKRGTYEQYF
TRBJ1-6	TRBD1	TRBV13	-	TGTGCCAGCAGCTTGTCAGGGGGGACGGGTTCACCCCTCCACTTT	CASSLSGGTGSPLHF
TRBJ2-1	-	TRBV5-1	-	TGCGCCAGCAGAGGACAGGGAGGGTTGGATGAGCAGTTCTTC	CASRGQGGLDEQFF
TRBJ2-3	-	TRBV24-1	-	TGTGCCACCAGTGAGGCAGGCACAGATACGCAGTATTTT	CATSEAGTDTQYF
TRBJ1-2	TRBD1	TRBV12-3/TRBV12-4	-	TGTGCCAGCAATAACAGGGGATTCGGTGGCTACACCTTC	CASNNRGFGGYTF
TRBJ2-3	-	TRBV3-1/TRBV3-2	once	TGTGCCAGCAGCCAAAGACCGGAGGGGGGGGATACGCAGTATTTT	CASSQRPEGGDTQYF
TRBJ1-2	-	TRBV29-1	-	TGCAGCGCCCTAGGTTGGGGGGAGTCGGGGGTCTATGGCTACACCTTC	CSALGWGESGVYGYTF
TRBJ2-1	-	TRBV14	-	TGTGCCAGCAGCGAGAGCGTAAGCTCCTACAATGAGCAGTTCTTC	CASSESVSSYNEQFF
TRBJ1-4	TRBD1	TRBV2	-	TGTGCCAGCAGGGCGACAGGGGTCCCTAATGAAAAACTGTTTTTT	CASRATGVPNEKLFF
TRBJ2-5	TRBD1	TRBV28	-	TGTGCCAGCAGCCCCCCCGACAGGGACCTGGACTTC	CASSPPDRDLDF
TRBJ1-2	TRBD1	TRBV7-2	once	TGTGCCAGCAGCGCACCGGGACAGGGGCTCCAGGGCTACACCTTC	CASSAPGQGLQGYTF
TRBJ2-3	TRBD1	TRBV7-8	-	TGTGCCAGCAGCTCGACAGGGCCAGATACGCAGTATTTT	CASSSTGPDTQYF
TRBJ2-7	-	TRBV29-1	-	TGCAGCGTTGAAGATCTAGCGCTTAGGCAGTACTTC	CSVEDLALRQYF